This passage covers 19 T cell receptor beta chains from one sample sequenced in a study of T cell repertoires in cytomegalovirus infection. TCRdb called the reads again in MiXCR, with one record for every CDR3 protein. The sample records about 740,000 distinct CDR3 sequences, less than 40% being singletons. Sample: PBMCs. These TCRs come from a human donor in good health (CMV status not recorded). Some clones in this sample may be carry-over from other donors' samples.

This clonotype was detected many times. The genes are TRBV7-2 and TRBJ1-5; 9 bases line up with TRBD1. This CDR3 has 16 residues. The germline V gene encodes CDR1 SGHTA and CDR2 FQGNSA. V trimming: 1 base; J trimming: 7 bases; junction bases outside the gene matches: 8. CDR3 region: CASSLGVGTGNQPQHF. For the CDR3, the DNA is TGTGCCAGCAGCTTAGGTGTCGGGACAGGGAACCAGCCCCAGCATTTT. Full variable domain (outside the CDR3, taken from reference TRBV7-2 and TRBJ1-5): GAGVSQSPSNKVTEKGKDVELRCDPISGHTALYWYRQSLGQGLEFLIYFQGNSAPDKSGLPSDRFSAERTGGSVSTLTIQRTQQEDSAVYLCASSLGVGTGNQPQHFGDGTRLSIL.

The CDR3 DNA follows: TGTGCCAGCAGGCCGGGCAATATGAACACTGAAGCTTTCTTT. Translated: CASRPGNMNTEAFF. The chain joins TRBV5-8 to TRBJ1-1; D is ambiguous. The V gene lost 5 bases and the J gene lost 0 bases, with 11 bases spanning the gap. CDR3 length: 14 amino acids. The germline gives CDR1 SGHTS, CDR2 YDEGEE.

This clonotype turned up a few times. The chain links TRBV12-3 or TRBV12-4 to TRBJ2-1, with a possible D match to TRBD1 (6 bases). The CDR3 has 15 residues. With 3 bases removed from V and 5 bases from J, the gap between germline ends came to 14 bases. CDR3 amino acids: CASSLRMQGHNEQFF. The CDR3 DNA sequence: TGTGCCAGCAGTTTGCGCATGCAGGGGCACAATGAGCAGTTCTTC.

This clonotype was seen only a few times. This chain links TRBV6-1 with TRBJ2-1, with 9 nucleotides matching TRBD1. This CDR3 region has 14 residues. V lost 3 bases to trimming and J lost 7 bases; unmatched junction nucleotides: 4. Germline values: CDR1 MNHNS, CDR2 SASEGT. The CDR3 DNA sequence: TGTGCCAGCAGTGAGGGGACAGGGAAGAATGAGCAGTTCTTC. It codes for CASSEGTGKNEQFF.

This clonotype was counted between two and nine times. The chain uses TRBV6-1 and TRBJ1-1; perhaps TRBD1 as D (6 bases). This CDR3 spans 15 amino acids. Deletions cut 0 bases from V and 5 bases from J, with 13 bases between. The germline CDR1 and CDR2 sequences are MNHNS and SASEGT. CDR3 nucleotides: TGTGCCAGCAGTGAAGCGTCACAGGGAAGAACTGAAGCTTTCTTT. Its translation is CASSEASQGRTEAFF.

This chain joins TRBV19 and TRBJ2-4; TRBD1 matches 11 bases. The V gene's germline CDR1 is LNHDA and CDR2 SQIVND (reference sequence). CDR3 size: 17 residues. V was pared by 1 base and J by 1 base, with 3 bases of the junction left unmatched. This CDR3 reads CASSIGRDRGAKNIQYF. The DNA for the CDR3 is TGTGCCAGTAGTATAGGCCGGGACAGGGGGGCCAAAAACATTCAGTACTTC.

This clonotype occurred a few times. The J gene is TRBJ2-3, the V gene TRBV6-5, with D tentatively TRBD1 (5 bases). This CDR3 comprises 13 residues. Trimming pared 7 bases from V and 0 bases from J, leaving 8 bases between. Germline V gene data show CDR1 as MNHEY and CDR2 as SVGAGI. In nucleotides, the CDR3 is TGTGCCAGCACTAGGGGAAGCACAGATACGCAGTATTTT. It specifies CASTRGSTDTQYF.

This chain connects TRBV11-3 to TRBJ2-3, with 13 bases fitting TRBD2. Germline V gene sequence: CDR1 SGHNT, CDR2 YENEEA. The CDR3 runs to 15 residues. The junction had 8 bases not matched to a gene; V was cut back by 4 bases and J by 10 bases. The CDR3: CASSSTSGRPPAQYF. In DNA, the CDR3 is TGTGCCAGCAGCTCGACTAGCGGGAGGCCCCCGGCGCAGTATTTT.

The V and J genes are TRBV28 and TRBJ2-2; perhaps TRBD2 as D (6 bases). The germline V gene encodes CDR1 MDHEN and CDR2 SYDVKM. Trimming removed 11 bases from V and 6 bases from J, with 28 bases in between. This CDR3 has 17 residues. This CDR3 reads CASAHTGTPIGAGELFF. The DNA for the CDR3 is TGTGCCTCGGCGCATACCGGGACTCCGATTGGAGCCGGGGAGCTGTTTTTT.

The J gene is TRBJ2-7, the V gene TRBV27; D is tentatively TRBD1 or TRBD2 (5 bases each). CDR1 and CDR2 (germline): MNHEY, SMNVEV (reference sequence). The length of the CDR3 is 14 residues. Trimming removed 2 bases at V and 7 bases at J, with 15 bases between. CDR3 in amino acids: CASSLTGPLREQYF. In DNA form, the CDR3 reads TGTGCCAGCAGTTTAACGGGACCTCTACGAGAGCAGTACTTC.

The chain links TRBV12-3 or TRBV12-4 to TRBJ1-1, with D maybe TRBD1 (5 bases). The CDR3 length is 14 residues. The V and J ends lost 3 bases and 4 bases respectively, with 12 bases between them. CDR3 region: CASSFLGASTEAFF. CDR3 nucleotide sequence: TGTGCCAGCAGTTTCCTTGGGGCTTCCACTGAAGCTTTCTTT.

V and J are TRBV4-3 and TRBJ1-2; possible D gene TRBD1, 6 bases. Germline V gives CDR1 LGHNA, CDR2 YSLEER. This CDR3 region has 15 residues. V shed 4 bases and J shed 2 bases, with 14 bases lying between them. In nucleotides, the CDR3 is TGCGCCAGCAGCCCCGGACGGGGGCTGAACTATGGCTACACCTTC. Translated: CASSPGRGLNYGYTF.

This rearrangement joins TRBV20-1 to TRBJ2-7; 8 bases match TRBD1. The CDR3 covers 13 residues. Germline CDR1 DFQATT, CDR2 SNEGSKA (reference sequence). V gave up 6 bases and J gave up 3 bases; unmatched junction bases: 7. The CDR3 DNA follows: TGCAGTGCCGGGGACAGGCTAAGCTACGAGCAGTACTTC. It yields the protein CSAGDRLSYEQYF.

As for this clonotype: A much bigger clone sits one base away, suggesting this may be a read error. The CDR3 does not close with the conserved phenylalanine or tryptophan, likely indicating a read error. The chain joins TRBV6-1 to TRBJ1-5, with 8 positions matching TRBD1. CDR1 is MNHNS, CDR2 SASEGT, per germline. This CDR3 comprises 15 residues. Trimming removed 6 bases from V and 5 bases from J; junction bases left unmatched: 9. The CDR3 loop is CASRRGQDPDQPQHL. CDR3 DNA sequence: TGTGCCAGCAGGAGGGGACAGGATCCGGATCAGCCCCAGCATTTG.

The V gene is TRBV6-1, the J gene TRBJ1-3; D gene ambiguous. CDR1 is MNHNS and CDR2 is SASEGT in the germline V gene. V was shortened by 0 bases and J by 2 bases, with 14 bases between the two germline ends. The CDR3 spans 17 residues. The CDR3 nucleotides read TGTGCCAGCAGTGAAGCGCCGGGCCCCCTTCCTGGAAACACCATATATTTT. It codes for CASSEAPGPLPGNTIYF.

About this clonotype itself: One end of the junction is discordant with germline, which a read error may explain. J is TRBJ2-3 and V is TRBV5-3; D not resolved. TRBV5-3 is given ORF status, its function remaining uncertain. The CDR3 runs to 13 residues. DNA for the CDR3: TGTGCCAGCAGCTTCCTGGTCACAGATACGCAGTATTTT. Translated, it gives CASSFLVTDTQYF.

This clonotype was found many times. In nucleotides, the CDR3 is TGTGCCAGCAGCCAGGCGCCCGGACAGGGGACAGAAGCTTTCTTT. The encoded protein is CASSQAPGQGTEAFF. The chain recombines TRBV7-4 with TRBJ1-1, with TRBD1 identical over 9 bases. V shed 5 bases and J 8 bases; nucleotides not matched to a gene: 12. In germline, CDR1 is SGHVT, CDR2 SQSDAQ. CDR3 size: 15 residues. The full variable domain, rest sourced from reference TRBV7-4 and TRBJ1-1, is GAGVSQSPRYKVAKRGRDVALRCDSISGHVTLYWYRQTLGQGSEVLTYSQSDAQRDKSGRPSGRFSAERPERSVSTLKIQRTEQGDSAVYLCASSQAPGQGTEAFFGQGTRLTVV.

The CDR3: CASIRGDLYEQYF. CDR3 sequence (DNA): TGTGCCAGCATTCGGGGGGATCTGTACGAGCAGTACTTC. The chain joins TRBV28 to TRBJ2-7; 7 nucleotides line up with TRBD2. The CDR3 loop spans 13 amino acids. The V gene's germline CDR1 is MDHEN and CDR2 SYDVKM. Trimming took 7 bases from V and 4 from J; bases not matched to a gene: 7.

This clonotype has only a few counts. V gene TRBV7-9 combines with J gene TRBJ2-5; perhaps D is TRBD1 or TRBD2 (5 bases each). V lost 5 bases, J lost 6 bases, and 19 bases lay in between. The CDR3 loop spans 15 amino acids. Germline CDR1 SEHNR, CDR2 FQNEAQ (reference sequence). The CDR3 here is CASSTLRAGTQTQYF. The CDR3 nucleotides are TGTGCCAGCAGCACCCTCAGGGCGGGTACGCAGACCCAGTACTTC.